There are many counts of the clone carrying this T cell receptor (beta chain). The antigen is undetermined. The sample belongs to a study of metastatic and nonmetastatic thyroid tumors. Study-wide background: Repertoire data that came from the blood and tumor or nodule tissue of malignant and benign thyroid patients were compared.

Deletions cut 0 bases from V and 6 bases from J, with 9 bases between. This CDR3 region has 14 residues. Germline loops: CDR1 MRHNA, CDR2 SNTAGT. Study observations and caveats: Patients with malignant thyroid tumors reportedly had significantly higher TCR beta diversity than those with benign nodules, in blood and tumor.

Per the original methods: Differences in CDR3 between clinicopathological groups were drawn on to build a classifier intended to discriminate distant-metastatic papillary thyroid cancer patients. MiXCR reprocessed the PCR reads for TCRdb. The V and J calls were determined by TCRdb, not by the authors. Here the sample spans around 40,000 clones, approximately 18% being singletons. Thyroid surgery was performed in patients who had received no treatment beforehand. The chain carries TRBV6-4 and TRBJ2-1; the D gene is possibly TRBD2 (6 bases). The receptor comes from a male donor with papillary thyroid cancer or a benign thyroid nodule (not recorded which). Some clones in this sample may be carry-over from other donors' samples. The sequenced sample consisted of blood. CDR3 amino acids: CASSDSSGVNEQFF. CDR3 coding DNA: TGTGCCAGCAGTGACTCGTCGGGGGTCAATGAGCAGTTCTTC.